A single sample is the source of the 16 T cell receptor beta chains below, sequenced in a study of T-cell reconstitution after alpha-beta-depleted transplantation in children. TCRbeta library preparation incorporated unique molecular identifiers. MiXCR was run by TCRdb on the PCR reads, yielding one entry per CDR3 protein. The repertoire holds around 580,000 distinct CDR3 sequences, approximately 22% seen once, with 13% to 15% in the top ten. The specimen comprised PBMCs, mostly from graft donor cells, sampled 360 days after TCRalphabeta/CD19-depleted stem cell transplant. These receptors all come from a boy in the first two years of life who had a stem cell transplant for acute myeloid leukemia, so the T cells may come from the graft donor.

There are a few counts of this clonotype. The gene calls are TRBV7-2 and TRBJ2-7; D not certain. The V and J ends lost 3 bases and 1 base respectively, with 7 bases between them. Germline V gives CDR1 SGHTA, CDR2 FQGNSA. The CDR3 is 13 amino acids. Here the CDR3 reads CASSFQRSYEQYF. CDR3 coding DNA: TGTGCCAGCAGCTTCCAAAGATCCTACGAGCAGTACTTC.

In its sample, this clonotype was seen many times. The V call is TRBV7-2, the J call TRBJ2-7; TRBD1 matches at 8 bases. The germline V gene has CDR1 SGHTA and CDR2 FQGNSA. The CDR3 spans 17 residues. V gave up 4 bases and J gave up 2 bases; unmatched junction bases: 13. CDR3 protein: CASSSSKDREKPYEQYF. The CDR3 coding sequence is TGTGCCAGCAGCTCGAGTAAGGACAGGGAGAAACCCTACGAGCAGTACTTC.

This clonotype was detected only a few times. The CDR3 DNA reads as TGCGCCAGCAGCCAAGATAGAGCGCCCGGGGAGCTGTTTTTT. Translating it yields CASSQDRAPGELFF. The chain uses TRBV4-3 and TRBJ2-2; D unresolved. The CDR3 extends over 14 amino acids. Germline loops: CDR1 LGHNA, CDR2 YSLEER. V gave up 0 bases and J gave up 6 bases, with 8 bases separating them.

The chain couples TRBV6-5 to TRBJ1-1, with a possible D match to TRBD1 (5 bases). The germline CDR1 and CDR2 sequences are MNHEY and SVGAGI. There are 14 residues in the CDR3. V lost 2 bases, J lost 1 base, and 8 bases lay in between. CDR3 sequence: CASSYGRENTEAFF. The CDR3 DNA reads as TGTGCCAGCAGTTACGGCAGGGAGAACACTGAAGCTTTCTTT.

The V call is TRBV28, the J call TRBJ2-1, with TRBD2 matching over 7 bases. CDR1 and CDR2 from the germline V gene are MDHEN and SYDVKM. Trimming removed 3 bases from V and 13 bases from J; junction bases left unmatched: 9. CDR3 length: 13 residues. CDR3 nucleotides: TGTGCCAGCAGTTTTCCCCCGGCTAGCGGCCAGTTCTTC. This translates into CASSFPPASGQFF.

The table lists this clonotype with a few counts. This rearrangement joins TRBV12-3 or TRBV12-4 to TRBJ1-5; possible D gene TRBD1, 5 bases. Trimming left V 6 bases short and J 2 bases short, with 17 bases between. The CDR3 has 16 amino acids. CDR3 DNA sequence: TGTGCCAGCAGCACTAGCCGGGAGGGACGCAATCAGCCCCAGCATTTT. Translation gives CASSTSREGRNQPQHF.

The CDR3, as DNA: TGTGCCAGCAGTTTGTCAGTGATCCAAGAGACCCAGTACTTC. It specifies CASSLSVIQETQYF. The rearrangement joins TRBV12-3 or TRBV12-4 to TRBJ2-5; no clear D. The CDR3 consists of 14 residues. V gave up 3 bases and J gave up 1 base, with 9 bases separating them.

In this sample, this clonotype turned up many times. The chain links TRBV12-3 or TRBV12-4 to TRBJ1-4; tentative D call: TRBD1 (6 bases). The CDR3 is 14 residues long. The V and J ends lost 6 bases and 7 bases respectively, with 15 bases between them. DNA of the CDR3: TGTGCCAGCAGCTCGCAAAGGACAGTTGAAAAACTGTTTTTT. This encodes CASSSQRTVEKLFF.

The V and J genes are TRBV5-1 and TRBJ1-2; D call uncertain. From germline, CDR1 is SGHRS and CDR2 YFSETQ. This CDR3 contains 15 residues. Trimming left V 0 bases short and J 1 base short, with 10 bases between. CDR3 in DNA: TGCGCCAGCAGCTTGGGATTCATGGATAACTATGGCTACACCTTC. Its protein is CASSLGFMDNYGYTF.

The J gene is TRBJ2-7, the V gene TRBV21-1; the DNA was not compared with TRBD1, the D call given in the table. TRBV21-1 is classified as a pseudogene. The CDR3 runs 15 residues. The CDR3 sequence: CASSKEEGGADEQYV. The CDR3 DNA is TGTGCCAGCAGCAAAGAAGAGGGGGGGGCCGACGAGCAGTACGTC.

This clonotype was seen repeatedly, ten times or more. The rearrangement joins TRBV13 to TRBJ2-5; no clear D. V was pared by 5 bases and J by 1 base, with 8 bases between. This CDR3 region has 13 residues. Germline V gene lookup returns CDR1 PRHDT and CDR2 FYEKMQ (reference sequence). The CDR3 spells CASSRRPQETQYF. The CDR3 nucleotides are TGTGCCAGCAGCAGGCGGCCCCAAGAGACCCAGTACTTC.

This clonotype has a count of ten or more. V and J are TRBV6-5 and TRBJ2-7; 7 bases agree with TRBD1. Looked up from germline, CDR1 is MNHEY and CDR2 is SVGAGI. V was pared by 6 bases and J by 2 bases, with 10 bases of the junction left unmatched. CDR3 length equals 15 residues. The CDR3 here is CASSQTGIGPYEQYF. The CDR3 coding sequence is TGTGCCAGCAGCCAGACAGGGATTGGACCCTACGAGCAGTACTTC.

The chain recombines TRBV28 with TRBJ1-5; D is unclear. Trimming left V 6 bases short and J 7 bases short, with 19 bases between. The CDR3 contains 15 residues. Germline V gene data show CDR1 as MDHEN and CDR2 as SYDVKM. Here the CDR3 reads CASRPGGRWGQPQHF. The CDR3 region has the DNA TGTGCCAGCAGGCCGGGCGGGCGGTGGGGACAGCCCCAGCATTTT.

This clonotype came up a few times. The V gene is TRBV24-1, the J gene TRBJ2-2; D possibly corresponds to TRBD1 (5 bases). CDR1 is KGHDR and CDR2 is SFDVKD in the germline V gene. CDR3 length: 16 amino acids. Trimming took off 1 base at V and 5 bases at J, with 13 bases between the two ends. CDR3 nucleotide sequence: TGTGCCACCAGTGATTTTGCGGCCAGGGATACCGGGGAGCTGTTTTTT. This encodes CATSDFAARDTGELFF.

This clonotype appeared a few times. This sequence joins TRBV5-5 and TRBJ2-7; TRBD1 agrees at 7 bases. The CDR3 consists of 14 residues. V was clipped by 4 bases and J by 2 bases; unmatched bases: 6. CDR1 SGHKS and CDR2 YYEKEE come from the germline V gene (reference sequence). CDR3 nucleotides: TGTGCCAGCAGCCATAAGACAGGGACCTACGAGCAGTACTTC. As protein: CASSHKTGTYEQYF.

This clonotype was picked up many times. V gene TRBV27 combines with J gene TRBJ1-5, with a possible D match to TRBD1 (6 bases). With 2 bases removed from V and 0 bases from J, the gap between germline ends came to 8 bases. The CDR3 covers 15 residues. CDR1 and CDR2 (germline): MNHEY, SMNVEV (reference sequence). The CDR3 nucleotides read TGTGCCAGCAGTTTACGGGGGGCTAGCAATCAGCCCCAGCATTTT. Its protein product is CASSLRGASNQPQHF.